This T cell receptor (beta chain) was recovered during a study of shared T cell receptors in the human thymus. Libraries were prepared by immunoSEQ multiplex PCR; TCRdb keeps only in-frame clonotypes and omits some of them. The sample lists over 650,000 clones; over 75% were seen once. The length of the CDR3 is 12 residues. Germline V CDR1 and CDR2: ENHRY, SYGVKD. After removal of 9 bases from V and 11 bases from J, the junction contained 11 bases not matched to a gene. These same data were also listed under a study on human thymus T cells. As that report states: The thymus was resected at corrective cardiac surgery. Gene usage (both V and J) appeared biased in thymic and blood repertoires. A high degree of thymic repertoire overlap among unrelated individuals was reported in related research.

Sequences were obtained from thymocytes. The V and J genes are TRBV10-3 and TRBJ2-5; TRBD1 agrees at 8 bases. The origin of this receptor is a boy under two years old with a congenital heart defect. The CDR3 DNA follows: TGTGCCATGCGGACAGGGCGAGATGAGCAGTACTTC. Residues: CAMRTGRDEQYF.